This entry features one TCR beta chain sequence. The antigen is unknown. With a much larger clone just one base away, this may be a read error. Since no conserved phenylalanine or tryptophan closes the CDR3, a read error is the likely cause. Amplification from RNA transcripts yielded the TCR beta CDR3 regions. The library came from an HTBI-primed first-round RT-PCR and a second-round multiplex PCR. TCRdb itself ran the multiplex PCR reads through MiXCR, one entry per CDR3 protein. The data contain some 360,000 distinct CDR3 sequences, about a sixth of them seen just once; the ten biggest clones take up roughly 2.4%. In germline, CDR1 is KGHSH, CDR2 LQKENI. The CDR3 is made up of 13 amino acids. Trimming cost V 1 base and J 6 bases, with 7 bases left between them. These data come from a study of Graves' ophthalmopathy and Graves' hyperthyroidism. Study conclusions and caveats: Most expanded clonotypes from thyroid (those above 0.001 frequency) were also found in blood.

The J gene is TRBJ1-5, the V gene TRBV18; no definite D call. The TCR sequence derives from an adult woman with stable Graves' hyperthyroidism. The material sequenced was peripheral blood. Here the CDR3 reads CASSPREGQPQHV. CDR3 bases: TGTGCCAGCTCACCACGTGAGGGTCAGCCCCAGCATGTT.